The 27 T cell receptor beta chains below come from one sample, sequenced in a study of blood T cell repertoires in COVID-19. Libraries were prepared by immunoSEQ multiplex PCR; TCRdb keeps only in-frame clonotypes and omits some of them. The profile shows about 310,000 clones, approximately 90% of them singletons. Sequences were obtained from PBMCs or T cells enriched from blood (not recorded which). Every receptor here comes from a woman between 18 and 30 years old who had recovered from COVID-19.

The chain is built from TRBV5-1 and TRBJ2-3; D may be TRBD2 (6 bases). Germline-derived CDR1 and CDR2 are SGHRS and YFSETQ. Trimming cost V 4 bases and J 4 bases, with 16 bases left between them. This CDR3 is built from 15 residues. DNA for the CDR3: TGCGCCAGCAGCCCCGGGGGTGGGTTGGCAGATACGCAGTATTTT. Its protein is CASSPGGGLADTQYF.

V usage is TRBV27 and J usage is TRBJ1-1; 12 bases are shared with TRBD1. This CDR3 has 16 amino acids. After removal of 6 bases from V and 2 bases from J, the junction contained 7 bases not matched to a gene. The germline CDR1 and CDR2 sequences are MNHEY and SMNVEV (reference sequence). In DNA, the CDR3 is TGTGCCAGCAGAGGGGGGACAGGGGGCTTAAACACTGAAGCTTTCTTT. Translating gives CASRGGTGGLNTEAFF.

This clone was seen a single time. The V gene is TRBV3-1 (or the pseudogene TRBV3-2), the J gene TRBJ2-2; TRBD2 matches at 13 bases. Trimming cost V 1 base and J 2 bases; bases outside gene matches: 1. The germline V gene has CDR1 LGHDT and CDR2 YNNKEL (reference sequence). The CDR3 sequence is 17 residues long. The CDR3 here is CASSQGTSGGNTGELFF. DNA for the CDR3: TGTGCCAGCAGCCAAGGGACTAGCGGGGGAAACACCGGGGAGCTGTTTTTT.

The genes are TRBV24-1 and TRBJ2-3; 7 bases agree with TRBD2. V was clipped by 9 bases and J by 3 bases; unmatched bases: 14. The CDR3 has 16 residues. Looked up from germline, CDR1 is KGHDR and CDR2 is SFDVKD. The CDR3 DNA follows: TGTGCCACCGCAGGACTAGTTTTGGGTGGGACAGATACGCAGTATTTT. Protein product: CATAGLVLGGTDTQYF.

The genes are TRBV19 and TRBJ1-1, with D perhaps matching TRBD1 (6 bases). From germline, CDR1 is LNHDA and CDR2 SQIVND (reference sequence). This CDR3 spans 17 amino acids. Trimming took off 0 bases at V and 7 bases at J, with 21 bases between the two ends. The CDR3 sequence: CASSIDLGINRALEAFF. The CDR3, as DNA: TGTGCCAGTAGTATAGATCTCGGGATAAACAGGGCCCTTGAAGCTTTCTTT.

The gene calls are TRBV13 and TRBJ2-2; 9 positions agree with TRBD2. The germline gives CDR1 PRHDT, CDR2 FYEKMQ (reference sequence). The CDR3 length is 19 residues. J lost 4 bases, V lost 5 bases, and 17 bases had no gene match. Here the CDR3 reads CASSPHPTSGRGPTGELFF. Here the CDR3 DNA reads TGTGCCAGCAGCCCCCACCCGACTAGCGGTCGAGGTCCCACCGGGGAGCTGTTTTTT.

The count of this clone is one. CDR3 DNA sequence: TGTGCCATCAGTTTGACCGGGACAGGCGTTTATGGCTACACCTTC. Protein product: CAISLTGTGVYGYTF. The chain has TRBV10-3 and TRBJ1-2, with TRBD1 matching 8 bases. This CDR3 has 15 amino acids. CDR1 ENHRY and CDR2 SYGVKD come from the germline V gene. The junction had 10 bases not matched to a gene; V was cut back by 5 bases and J by 5 bases.

J is TRBJ2-7 and V is TRBV6-5, with D maybe TRBD2 (5 bases). Germline CDR1 is MNHEY and CDR2 is SVGAGI. Trimming cost V 2 bases and J 3 bases, with 8 bases left between them. The CDR3 is 13 amino acids. CDR3 in amino acids: CASSYRGLYEQYF. The CDR3 DNA follows: TGTGCCAGCAGTTACCGAGGACTCTACGAGCAGTACTTC.

The genes are TRBV28 and TRBJ1-4; the D is unclear. Germline CDR1 and CDR2: MDHEN and SYDVKM. The CDR3 is 14 amino acids. V was shortened by 5 bases and J by 1 base, with 8 bases between the two germline ends. The CDR3 coding sequence is TGTGCCAGCAGTATCTACGTAACTAATGAAAAACTGTTTTTT. Translating it yields CASSIYVTNEKLFF. Complete variable domain (other parts from reference TRBV28 and TRBJ1-4): DVKVTQSSRYLVKRTGEKVFLECVQDMDHENMFWYRQDPGLGLRLIYFSYDVKMKEKGDIPEGYSVSREKKERFSLILESASTNQTSMYLCASSIYVTNEKLFFGSGTQLSVL.

The chain is built from TRBV30 and TRBJ1-1; D may be TRBD1 (6 bases). Trimming shortened V by 4 bases and J by 5 bases, and 23 bases separated the two germline ends. The CDR3 has 16 amino acids. Germline V lookup: CDR1 GTSNPN, CDR2 SVGIG (reference sequence). The chain's CDR3 is CAWTGVIQGPGTEAFF. Here the CDR3 DNA reads TGTGCCTGGACTGGCGTTATACAGGGTCCGGGGACTGAAGCTTTCTTT.

The chain has TRBV28 and TRBJ1-2, with D possibly being TRBD1 (6 bases). The CDR3 length is 19 residues. V was clipped by 0 bases and J by 6 bases, with 26 bases between them. CDR1 and CDR2 (germline): MDHEN, SYDVKM. The CDR3 nucleotides are TGTGCCAGCAGTTTATGGGGGGGGCGGGCGGCGGGGTATAAGCATGGCTACACCTTC. It encodes CASSLWGGRAAGYKHGYTF.

The J gene is TRBJ1-4, the V gene TRBV10-3; D not resolved. V was cut by 0 bases and J by 5 bases, with 19 bases left in between. Germline-derived CDR1 and CDR2 are ENHRY and SYGVKD. CDR3 size: 18 residues. CDR3 protein: CAISESIQVLHKNEKLFF. The DNA of the CDR3 is TGTGCCATCAGTGAGTCCATCCAGGTCCTCCATAAAAATGAAAAACTGTTTTTT.

The chain recombines TRBV7-9 with TRBJ1-1; 7 bases match TRBD1. This CDR3 spans 19 amino acids. With 6 bases clipped from V and 1 base from J, the junction kept 20 bases outside the gene matches. CDR1 and CDR2 (germline): SEHNR, FQNEAQ (reference sequence). The CDR3 DNA follows: TGTGCCAGCAGGCCTGTGATGAGGGGGCGCGAGGAGGGGAACACTGAAGCTTTCTTT. Its protein is CASRPVMRGREEGNTEAFF.

The chain uses TRBV5-1 and TRBJ2-1; 9 bases map to TRBD2. Germline V gene lookup returns CDR1 SGHRS and CDR2 YFSETQ. After removal of 4 bases from V and 7 bases from J, the junction contained 15 bases not matched to a gene. The CDR3 runs 17 residues. For the CDR3, the DNA is TGCGCCAGCAGCCCAAGGAAGGAGGGACTAGCTTTGAATGAGCAGTTCTTC. This gives the protein CASSPRKEGLALNEQFF.

The chain uses TRBV18 and TRBJ1-6, with 9 bases lining up with TRBD1. This CDR3 region has 16 residues. The V gene's germline CDR1 is KGHSH and CDR2 LQKENI. The ends lost 8 bases at V and 9 bases at J; junction bases unmatched: 14. This CDR3 reads CASHSTDRGATSPLHF. In DNA form, the CDR3 reads TGTGCCAGCCACTCGACCGACAGGGGGGCGACTTCACCCCTCCACTTT.

This chain uses TRBV5-1 with TRBJ2-7; 7 nucleotides agree with TRBD1. The CDR3 loop spans 20 amino acids. Germline-derived CDR1 and CDR2 are SGHRS and YFSETQ. J gave up 0 bases and V 2 bases, and 20 bases lay outside the gene matches. CDR3 amino acids: CASSLPHRDSRSRSSYEQYF. The CDR3 nucleotides are TGCGCCAGCAGCTTACCACACCGGGACAGCCGGTCAAGGAGCTCCTACGAGCAGTACTTC.

V usage is TRBV6-5 and J usage is TRBJ2-5; 7 nucleotides line up with TRBD1. Looked up from germline, CDR1 is MNHEY and CDR2 is SVGAGI. The CDR3 contains 14 residues. Trimming removed 2 bases from V and 5 bases from J; junction bases left unmatched: 5. The CDR3 DNA reads TGTGCCAGCAGTTACGCAAGGGGGCGCGAGACCCAGTACTTC. Protein product: CASSYARGRETQYF.

The genes are TRBV11-1 and TRBJ2-1; TRBD2 matches at 12 bases. V gave up 5 bases and J gave up 8 bases; unmatched junction bases: 7. The CDR3 contains 15 residues. CDR1 and CDR2 from the germline V gene are SGHAT and FQDESV (reference sequence). The CDR3 DNA sequence: TGTGCCAGCAGCCAAGCCCTAGCGGGAGGGCATGAGCAGTTCTTC. As protein: CASSQALAGGHEQFF.

This chain links TRBV15 with TRBJ2-7, with D tentatively TRBD1 (6 bases). The CDR3 consists of 15 residues. Between the trimmed V and J ends, which lost 5 bases and 2 bases, there was a span of 16 bases. Germline CDR1 is LNHNV and CDR2 is YYDKDF (reference sequence). The CDR3 nucleotides read TGTGCCACCAGCGGGGGAGCAGGGGTTACCTACGAGCAGTACTTC. Translated, it gives CATSGGAGVTYEQYF.

The genes are TRBV7-3 and TRBJ1-1, with D hard to call. Germline V gene sequence: CDR1 SGHTA, CDR2 FQGTGA. The CDR3 is 14 residues long. V was trimmed by 5 bases and J by 1 base, leaving 11 bases between them. The CDR3 sequence is CASSPTTANTEAFF. CDR3 DNA sequence: TGTGCCAGCAGCCCGACTACAGCGAACACTGAAGCTTTCTTT.

This clone showed up just once. The CDR3: CASSFGDRAIQPQHF. DNA for the CDR3: TGTGCCAGCAGTTTTGGGGACAGGGCAATACAGCCCCAGCATTTT. V gene TRBV28 combines with J gene TRBJ1-5, with 9 nucleotides matching TRBD1. V dropped 3 bases and J dropped 7; count of bases not matched to a gene: 7. Per germline, CDR1 MDHEN and CDR2 SYDVKM. The CDR3 sequence is 15 residues long.

This clone appeared once. The CDR3 sequence: CASSPGQNTEAFF. CDR3 DNA sequence: TGTGCCAGCAGTCCAGGACAGAACACTGAAGCTTTCTTT. The chain uses TRBV28 and TRBJ1-1, with a tentative D call TRBD1 (5 bases). V gave up 5 bases and J gave up 1 base, with 8 bases separating them. This CDR3 is 13 amino acids long. Germline CDR1 is MDHEN and CDR2 is SYDVKM. The whole variable domain, remainder taken from reference TRBV28 and TRBJ1-1, is DVKVTQSSRYLVKRTGEKVFLECVQDMDHENMFWYRQDPGLGLRLIYFSYDVKMKEKGDIPEGYSVSREKKERFSLILESASTNQTSMYLCASSPGQNTEAFFGQGTRLTVV.

The gene calls are TRBV6-5 and TRBJ2-7; tentatively, D is TRBD1 (7 bases). Germline V CDR1 and CDR2: MNHEY, SVGAGI. V gave up 5 bases and J gave up 7 bases, with 18 bases separating them. The CDR3 loop spans 14 amino acids. Here the CDR3 reads CASSRQGGSGEQYF. The DNA of the CDR3 is TGTGCCAGCAGTCGGCAGGGGGGTTCGGGGGAGCAGTACTTC.

The chain is built from TRBV28 and TRBJ1-2; 9 bases match TRBD1. The CDR3 contains 15 residues. After removal of 3 bases from V and 8 bases from J, the junction contained 10 bases not matched to a gene. The V gene's germline CDR1 is MDHEN and CDR2 SYDVKM. CDR3 bases: TGTGCCAGCAGTTTCGCCCCCCGGGACAGGGAAGGCTACACCTTC. The encoded protein is CASSFAPRDREGYTF.

There are a few counts of this clone. V gene TRBV7-2 combines with J gene TRBJ2-1, with D tentatively TRBD1 (5 bases). The V gene lost 4 bases and the J gene lost 3 bases, with 22 bases spanning the gap. The length of the CDR3 is 18 residues. Germline V CDR1 and CDR2: SGHTA, FQGNSA. The CDR3 here is CASSSLSAGKGIYNEQFF. CDR3 sequence (DNA): TGTGCCAGCAGCTCCCTTAGTGCTGGAAAGGGGATCTACAATGAGCAGTTCTTC.

The chain has TRBV5-4 and TRBJ1-1, with D possibly TRBD1 on 5 matching bases. The CDR3 contains 14 residues. In germline, CDR1 is SGHNT, CDR2 YYREEE (reference sequence). Trimming shortened V by 1 base and J by 7 bases, and 14 bases separated the two germline ends. The CDR3 sequence is CASSLWAGRDEAFF. As DNA, the CDR3 is TGTGCCAGCAGCTTGTGGGCAGGGCGGGATGAAGCTTTCTTT. The full variable domain, in which reference TRBV5-4 and TRBJ1-1 provide the parts outside the CDR3, is ETGVTQSPTHLIKTRGQQVTLRCSSQSGHNTVSWYQQALGQGPQFIFQYYREEENGRGNFPPRFSGLQFPNYSSELNVNALELDDSALYLCASSLWAGRDEAFFGQGTRLTVV.

The J gene is TRBJ1-4, the V gene TRBV30; 7 bases are shared with TRBD1. The J segment lost 11 bases and the V segment lost 3 bases, leaving 15 bases of the junction unmatched. The CDR3 spans 15 residues. Germline assignment: CDR1 GTSNPN and CDR2 SVGIG (reference sequence). In nucleotides, the CDR3 is TGTGCCTGGAGCACACGGACAGGTGGCGTTCGGAAACTGTTTTTT. Translation gives CAWSTRTGGVRKLFF. The whole variable domain, remainder taken from reference TRBV30 and TRBJ1-4, is SQTIHQWPATLVQPVGSPLSLECTVEGTSNPNLYWYRQAAGRGLQLLFYSVGIGQISSEVPQNLSASRPQDRQFILSSKKLLLSDSGFYLCAWSTRTGGVRKLFFGSGTQLSVL.